A selection of T cell receptor beta chains follows, all from one sample in a study of cytomegalovirus exposure and HLA in healthy donors. The table came from immunoSEQ multiplex PCR; TCRdb's copy has only in-frame clones and leaves some out. The table has around 90,000 clones, 55% to 65% seen once. Input material: PBMCs. Every receptor here comes from a human donor in good health. Each CDR3 is given with its conserved first and last residue. The D gene is left open where the match is weak.

V: TRBV2; D: -; CDR3: CASSDSGRATDTQYF
V: TRBV20-1; D: -; CDR3: CSASQIEAFF
V: TRBV7-9; D: -; CDR3: CASSFSETQYF
V: TRBV5-1; D: TRBD2; CDR3: CASSYPGLAGAADTQYF
V: TRBV5-6; D: TRBD1; CDR3: CASSDGTGGLGQYF
V: TRBV6-6; D: -; CDR3: CASTGLSYEQYF
V: TRBV6-1; D: -; CDR3: CASNDFYGYTF
V: TRBV2; D: -; CDR3: CASSELGSRAFF
V: TRBV4-2; D: -; CDR3: CASSQDKNSGQAFF
V: TRBV18; D: TRBD1; CDR3: CASSKQGVPNEKLFF
V: TRBV7-6; D: TRBD2; CDR3: CASSSSGLTDTQYF
V: TRBV7-6; D: -; CDR3: CASSLLSGGAVEKLFF
V: TRBV5-1; D: -; CDR3: CASKLLGAPEQFF
V: TRBV10-3; D: TRBD2; CDR3: CAINGLAGDNEQFF
V: TRBV4-3; D: TRBD1; CDR3: CASSQYTSRTGGHGYTF
V: TRBV20-1; D: -; CDR3: CSAITTGPQYF
V: TRBV7-3; D: -; CDR3: CASSLGPTASSYEQYF
V: TRBV7-8; D: -; CDR3: CASSSPAGYEQYF
V: TRBV10-1; D: -; CDR3: CARRDTMNTEAFF
V: TRBV28; D: -; CDR3: CASSLIQGSEAFF
V: TRBV7-6; D: -; CDR3: CASSVGASTNEKLFF
V: TRBV7-2; D: TRBD1; CDR3: CASRLTGGVPEAFF
V: TRBV18; D: -; CDR3: CASSPVRQSNNSPLHF
V: TRBV9; D: TRBD2; CDR3: CASSGTSGASYEQYF
V: TRBV6-5; D: -; CDR3: CASSERTTEAFF
V: TRBV25-1; D: -; CDR3: CASSSRIRDTSYNEQFF
V: TRBV19; D: TRBD1; CDR3: CASSSTGVLNTGELFF
V: TRBV10-1; D: TRBD1; CDR3: CASITGTGLSYEQYF
V: TRBV25-1; D: -; CDR3: CASSADTSGANVLTF
V: TRBV7-2; D: TRBD1; CDR3: CASSLVTGGGRTEAFF
V: TRBV11-3; D: TRBD1; CDR3: CASSLRGGTGDTEAFF
V: TRBV5-4; D: -; CDR3: CASSLVRTENTEAFF
V: TRBV11-3; D: -; CDR3: CASSPGRVGVYEQYF
V: TRBV20-1; D: -; CDR3: CSARRSYGYTF
V: TRBV7-2; D: TRBD1; CDR3: CASSLGQGAISPLHF
V: TRBV7-2; D: TRBD2; CDR3: CASRGPLTRGSFDTQYF
V: TRBV4-3; D: TRBD2; CDR3: CASSPAASGAYNEQFF
V: TRBV18; D: -; CDR3: CASSVGRGLISGANVLTF
V: TRBV7-9; D: -; CDR3: CASSLGGGYGYTF
V: TRBV11-3; D: TRBD1; CDR3: CASSYDSGTGGDAFF
V: TRBV2; D: -; CDR3: CASSAGYEQYF
V: TRBV9; D: TRBD1; CDR3: CASSVSSGGLETQYF
V: TRBV7-8; D: TRBD1; CDR3: CASSIHRGTYGYTF
V: TRBV5-1; D: -; CDR3: CASSLQGINEQFF
V: TRBV6-5; D: -; CDR3: CASSSTNALLYGYTF
V: TRBV15; D: -; CDR3: CATSRDPAAGGKNIQYF
V: TRBV4-3; D: -; CDR3: CASSQDPGSNEQFF
V: TRBV6-5; D: -; CDR3: CATRPGSSSNEQYF
V: TRBV5-1; D: -; CDR3: CASSLDVDSGNTIYF
V: TRBV5-4; D: -; CDR3: CASSQRSGSGEKLFF
V: TRBV7-9; D: -; CDR3: CASSPRDKDYEQYF
V: TRBV7-2; D: TRBD1; CDR3: CASSLLGQSKSPLHF
V: TRBV4-1; D: -; CDR3: CASSPRDATPNTEAFF
V: TRBV5-1; D: -; CDR3: CASSFPGSETQYF
V: TRBV2; D: -; CDR3: CAGSHRYKNEKLFF